This T cell receptor (beta chain) was sequenced in a study of OX40 agonist ivuxolimab in advanced cancers. Assay: immunoSEQ multiplex PCR; the TCRdb copy retains only in-frame clones and omits some. The sample lists some 40,000 clones; approximately 88% were seen once. V gave up 0 bases and J gave up 11 bases, with 23 bases separating them. This CDR3 is 16 amino acids long. Germline CDR1 reads GTSNPN; CDR2 reads SVGIG (reference sequence). This clonotype was sampled from an adult with an advanced solid tumor such as melanoma, head and neck, liver or kidney cancer. This chain links TRBV30 with TRBJ1-5; D is uncertain. The sequences come from CD4+ or CD8+ T cells sorted from blood, collected in a trial of the OX40 agonist ivuxolimab. CDR3 residues: CAWSVRREAQQSAQHF. For the CDR3, the DNA is TGTGCCTGGAGTGTTAGAAGGGAGGCACAGCAATCAGCCCAGCATTTT.